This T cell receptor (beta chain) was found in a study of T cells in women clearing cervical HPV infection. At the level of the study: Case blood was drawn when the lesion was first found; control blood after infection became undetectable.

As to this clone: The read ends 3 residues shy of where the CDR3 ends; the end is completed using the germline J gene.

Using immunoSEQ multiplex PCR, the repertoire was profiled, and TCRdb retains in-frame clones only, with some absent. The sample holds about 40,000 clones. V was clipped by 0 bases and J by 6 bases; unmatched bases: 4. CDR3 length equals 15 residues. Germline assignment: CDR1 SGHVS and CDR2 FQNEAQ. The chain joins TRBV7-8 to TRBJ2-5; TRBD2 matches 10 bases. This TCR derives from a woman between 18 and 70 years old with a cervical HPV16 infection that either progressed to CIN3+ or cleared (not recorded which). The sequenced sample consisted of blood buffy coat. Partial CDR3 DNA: TGTGCCAGCAGCTTAGCAGGGACTAGCGATAAGACC. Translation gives CASSLAGTSDKT. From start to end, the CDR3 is CASSLAGTSDKTQYF.